What follows describes a single T cell receptor beta chain. This entry comes from a study of T cells in Graves' hyperthyroidism and ophthalmopathy. The TCR beta CDR3 regions underwent amplification using RNA transcripts as the source. Researchers ran a first-round RT-PCR on the TCR CDR3 using the HTBI primer set. TCRdb analysed the multiplex PCR reads with MiXCR anew, one entry per CDR3 protein. The sample consists of roughly 840,000 distinct CDR3 sequences, approximately 40% of them appearing once. This CDR3 comprises 12 residues. V was shortened by 8 bases and J by 10 bases, with 17 bases between the two germline ends. Per the germline V gene, CDR1 is SQVTM and CDR2 is ANQGSEA.

This clonotype was obtained from a man younger than 30 with Graves' hyperthyroidism. Sequencing was performed on blood. V gene TRBV29-1 combines with J gene TRBJ1-4; D remains unclear. CDR3 in amino acids: CSSEEDPRKLFF. As DNA, the CDR3 is TGCAGCTCGGAGGAAGATCCCCGAAAACTGTTTTTT.